The 13 T cell receptor beta chains in this list originate from one sample, sequenced in a study of blood T cell repertoires in COVID-19. The data were produced by immunoSEQ multiplex PCR, yet TCRdb's version contains in-frame clones alone and is incomplete. The sample records 120,000 to 150,000 clones, almost 90% being singletons. The sequenced sample consisted of peripheral blood. These receptors were obtained from a woman aged 60 to 75 with acute or convalescent COVID-19.

The table lists this clone with a few counts. The chain couples TRBV10-3 to TRBJ1-1; tentative D call: TRBD1 (5 bases). Germline CDR1 ENHRY, CDR2 SYGVKD. V gave up 0 bases and J gave up 4 bases, with 15 bases separating them. The CDR3 extends over 16 amino acids. The CDR3 is CAISESRFGGTTEAFF. The CDR3, as DNA: TGTGCCATCAGTGAGTCGAGGTTCGGGGGGACCACTGAAGCTTTCTTT.

J is TRBJ1-4 and V is TRBV7-8; no definite D call. The V end lost 7 bases, the J end lost 4 bases, and 10 bases lay between the germline ends. The CDR3 extends over 13 amino acids. Germline-derived CDR1 and CDR2 are SGHVS and FQNEAQ. The CDR3 loop is CASMGGYNEKLFF. Here the CDR3 DNA reads TGTGCCAGCATGGGAGGGTATAATGAAAAACTGTTTTTT.

DNA of the CDR3: TGTGCCAGCAGCGTAGCTGGTATCGGGGTAGTATATCAGCCCCAGCATTTT. It specifies CASSVAGIGVVYQPQHF. This sequence joins TRBV9 and TRBJ1-5; D gene unclear. V lost 0 bases and J 5 bases, leaving 18 bases between the germline ends. CDR3 length: 17 residues. CDR1 and CDR2 (germline): SGDLS, YYNGEE.

This chain uses TRBV2 with TRBJ2-5; TRBD2 matches at 10 bases. Germline V lookup: CDR1 SNHLY, CDR2 FYNNEI. This CDR3 has 16 amino acids. J gave up 5 bases and V 5 bases, and 11 bases lay outside the gene matches. Here the CDR3 DNA reads TGTGCCAGCAGTCAGGACCTAGCGGGGGACTGGGAGACCCAGTACTTC. It encodes CASSQDLAGDWETQYF.

V usage is TRBV6-2 or TRBV6-3 and J usage is TRBJ2-6, with TRBD1 identical over 7 bases. The J segment lost 0 bases and the V segment lost 6 bases, leaving 14 bases of the junction unmatched. The CDR3 runs 19 residues. Germline V gene sequence: CDR1 MNHEY, CDR2 SVGEGT. CDR3 DNA sequence: TGTGCCAGCAGCCTTGACAGGGCCAACATAATCTCTGGGGCCAACGTCCTGACTTTC. It codes for CASSLDRANIISGANVLTF.

The chain employs TRBV27 and TRBJ1-1, with 8 bases lining up with TRBD1. With 6 bases clipped from V and 1 base from J, the junction kept 4 bases outside the gene matches. Germline V CDR1 and CDR2: MNHEY, SMNVEV (reference sequence). This CDR3 has 14 residues. The CDR3 DNA sequence: TGTGCCAGCAGCCGGACAGGGACGAACACTGAAGCTTTCTTT. Its protein product is CASSRTGTNTEAFF.

In this sample, this clone turned up a few times. The CDR3: CSVEPPGQSEKLFF. CDR3 nucleotide sequence: TGCAGCGTTGAGCCACCGGGACAGAGTGAAAAACTGTTTTTT. The chain joins TRBV29-1 to TRBJ1-4; 7 bases fit TRBD1. The germline V gene has CDR1 SQVTM and CDR2 ANQGSEA. The junction had 8 bases not matched to a gene; V was cut back by 3 bases and J by 7 bases. The CDR3 is 14 residues long.

The V gene is TRBV3-1 (or the pseudogene TRBV3-2), the J gene TRBJ1-2; tentatively, D is TRBD1 (5 bases). The V and J ends lost 1 base and 4 bases respectively, with 13 bases between them. Germline values: CDR1 LGHDT, CDR2 YNNKEL (reference sequence). The CDR3 covers 15 residues. CDR3 nucleotide sequence: TGTGCCAGCAGCCAAGGACAGCTCATTTCCTATGGCTACACCTTC. Translated, it gives CASSQGQLISYGYTF.

The chain joins TRBV3-1 (or the pseudogene TRBV3-2) to TRBJ1-2; D remains unclear. V was trimmed by 1 base and J by 8 bases, leaving 11 bases between them. Germline CDR1 is LGHDT and CDR2 is YNNKEL (reference sequence). The CDR3 totals 13 residues. The CDR3 bases are TGTGCCAGCAGCCAAGCCGGTTCAGGAGGCTACACCTTC. Its protein product is CASSQAGSGGYTF.

The genes are TRBV7-2 and TRBJ2-5, with D perhaps TRBD1 (5 bases). Trimming left V 5 bases short and J 4 bases short, with 14 bases between. Germline-derived CDR1 and CDR2 are SGHTA and FQGNSA. This CDR3 comprises 14 residues. Written as DNA, the CDR3 is TGTGCCAGCAGCCTCATTCAGGGTTCAGAGACCCAGTACTTC. This gives the protein CASSLIQGSETQYF.

V is TRBV5-1 and J is TRBJ1-1; D is uncertain. Trimming left V 3 bases short and J 1 base short, with 13 bases between. The CDR3 is 15 residues long. Germline CDR1 is SGHRS and CDR2 is YFSETQ. CDR3 in DNA: TGCGCCAGCAGCTCCGAGGGAGGTGGGAACACTGAAGCTTTCTTT. Translation: CASSSEGGGNTEAFF.

This chain joins TRBV5-1 and TRBJ1-5; D may be TRBD1 (5 bases). The germline V gene has CDR1 SGHRS and CDR2 YFSETQ. The V gene lost 5 bases and the J gene lost 4 bases, with 16 bases spanning the gap. The CDR3 covers 15 residues. The CDR3 spells CASRTDGRSNQPQHF. For the CDR3, the DNA is TGCGCCAGCAGGACAGATGGACGGAGTAATCAGCCCCAGCATTTT.

V is TRBV11-2 and J is TRBJ2-7; TRBD1 agrees at 7 bases. The CDR3 sequence is 14 residues long. Trimming took 3 bases from V and 2 from J; bases not matched to a gene: 4. Looked up from germline, CDR1 is SGHAT and CDR2 is FQNNGV. The CDR3: CASSFRTGTYEQYF. DNA for the CDR3: TGTGCCAGCAGCTTCCGGACAGGTACCTACGAGCAGTACTTC.